Each of the 13 T cell receptor beta chains below was sequenced from the same sample in a study of cytomegalovirus exposure and HLA in healthy donors. The PCR had 60 Vbeta and 13 Jbeta primers. TCRdb keeps only in-frame clones here, not all; method: immunoSEQ multiplex PCR. Among hundreds of thousands of clones listed, about two thirds were seen once. The sample consisted of PBMCs. The receptors come from a man between 40 and 49 years old in good health and CMV-seropositive.

This chain links TRBV29-1 with TRBJ2-3; 7 bases line up with TRBD1. The J segment lost 2 bases and the V segment lost 5 bases, leaving 7 bases of the junction unmatched. CDR1 and CDR2 from the germline V gene are SQVTM and ANQGSEA. The CDR3 runs 14 residues. As DNA, the CDR3 is TGCAGCGTTCGCCCGGGACAGTCCACAGATACGCAGTATTTT. Translated, it gives CSVRPGQSTDTQYF.

The rearrangement uses TRBV7-9 and TRBJ1-5; maybe TRBD1 (5 bases). CDR1 is SEHNR, CDR2 FQNEAQ, per germline (reference sequence). The CDR3 consists of 17 residues. With 3 bases removed from V and 2 bases from J, the gap between germline ends came to 17 bases. The CDR3 coding sequence is TGTGCCAGCAGCTTTTCCGCGGGCGGGGACGGCAATCAGCCCCAGCATTTT. Translating gives CASSFSAGGDGNQPQHF.

V and J are TRBV15 and TRBJ2-1; 10 nucleotides match TRBD1. Trimming removed 7 bases from V and 4 bases from J; junction bases left unmatched: 4. The CDR3 consists of 14 residues. Looked up from germline, CDR1 is LNHNV and CDR2 is YYDKDF (reference sequence). The chain's CDR3 is CATTGQGLYNEQFF. In DNA form, the CDR3 reads TGTGCCACCACGGGACAGGGGTTATACAATGAGCAGTTCTTC.

The chain joins TRBV2 to TRBJ2-2, with D possibly matching TRBD1 (6 bases). V lost 1 base to trimming and J lost 6 bases, with 9 bases between them. Germline V CDR1 and CDR2: SNHLY, FYNNEI. The CDR3 is 14 residues long. The CDR3 DNA is TGTGCCAGCAGTGAAGTCTCAGGGGCCGGGGAGCTGTTTTTT. Encoded protein: CASSEVSGAGELFF.

This clone appeared a few times. This chain joins TRBV14 and TRBJ2-7; a possible D gene is TRBD2 (5 bases). Germline values: CDR1 SGHDN, CDR2 FVKESK. This CDR3 is 14 amino acids long. V was pared by 0 bases and J by 5 bases, with 11 bases between. The CDR3 sequence is CASSQESQRDEQYF. The CDR3 bases are TGTGCCAGCAGCCAAGAATCTCAGAGGGACGAGCAGTACTTC.

The CDR3: CASLWKRSENTGELFF. The CDR3 region has the DNA TGCGCCAGCCTCTGGAAGCGTTCCGAGAACACCGGGGAGCTGTTTTTT. The chain has TRBV10-1 and TRBJ2-2; D remains unclear. The V gene's germline CDR1 is WNHNN and CDR2 SYGVQD (reference sequence). Trimming cost V 8 bases and J 1 base, with 17 bases left between them. The CDR3 spans 16 residues.

This chain links TRBV7-6 with TRBJ2-7; 11 positions agree with TRBD2. This CDR3 region has 15 residues. Germline V gives CDR1 SGHVS, CDR2 FNYEAQ. V lost 2 bases, J lost 4 bases, and 4 bases stayed unmatched. The CDR3 spells CASSLLGLAEYEQYF. DNA for the CDR3: TGTGCCAGCAGCTTATTGGGACTAGCGGAATACGAGCAGTACTTC. Full variable domain (rest looked up from reference TRBV7-6 and TRBJ2-7): GAGVSQSPRYKVTKRGQDVALRCDPISGHVSLYWYRQALGQGPEFLTYFNYEAQQDKSGLPNDRFSAERPEGSISTLTIQRTEQRDSAMYRCASSLLGLAEYEQYFGPGTRLTVT.

The chain has TRBV4-3 and TRBJ2-7; TRBD1 aligns across 7 bases. This CDR3 region has 14 residues. Germline V gene data show CDR1 as LGHNA and CDR2 as YSLEER. The V gene end was trimmed by 3 bases and the J gene end by 5 bases; junction bases not matched to a gene: 7. The CDR3: CASSQTGNGDEQYF. The CDR3 DNA sequence: TGCGCCAGCAGCCAGACAGGGAATGGCGACGAGCAGTACTTC.

The V and J genes are TRBV7-2 and TRBJ1-2; 10 positions match TRBD1. V lost 5 bases, J lost 6 bases, and 9 bases stayed unmatched. The germline V gene has CDR1 SGHTA and CDR2 FQGNSA. There are 15 residues in the CDR3. CDR3 protein: CASSPGQGGIHGYTF. In DNA form, the CDR3 reads TGTGCCAGCAGCCCCGGACAGGGGGGTATTCATGGCTACACCTTC.

The V call is TRBV4-2, the J call TRBJ2-7, with TRBD1 matching over 7 bases. This CDR3 has 15 amino acids. Per germline, CDR1 LGHNA and CDR2 YNFKEQ. The V gene end was trimmed by 0 bases and the J gene end by 4 bases; junction bases not matched to a gene: 6. The CDR3 DNA follows: TGTGCCAGCAGCCAAGATAGGGACAGACAATACGAGCAGTACTTC. Translated: CASSQDRDRQYEQYF.

In this sample, this clone turned up a few times. The J gene is TRBJ2-7, the V gene TRBV11-2, with 7 nucleotides matching TRBD2. J lost 3 bases, V lost 2 bases, and 4 bases had no gene match. From germline, CDR1 is SGHAT and CDR2 FQNNGV. CDR3 length: 14 residues. CDR3 coding DNA: TGTGCCAGCAGCTTAATCAGCGGGGTCTACGAGCAGTACTTC. Protein product: CASSLISGVYEQYF.

This clone was seen more than once but under ten times. The rearrangement joins TRBV6-6 to TRBJ2-5, with 7 positions matching TRBD1. With the DNA end fitting TRBJ2-7 better, the J assignment may be wrong. Germline values: CDR1 MNHNY, CDR2 SVGAGI (reference sequence). The CDR3 length is 13 residues. CDR3 nucleotides: TGTGCCAGCAGCATCGGGACAGCCTACGAGCAGTACTTC. Its protein is CASSIGTAYEQYF.

This sequence joins TRBV21-1 and TRBJ1-5; the D call TRBD1 from the table was never checked on the DNA. TRBV21-1 corresponds to a pseudogene. This CDR3 region has 13 residues. CDR3 residues: CASTTGDNQPQHF. CDR3 nucleotides: TGTGCCAGCACGACAGGGGATAATCAGCCCCAGCATTTT.